The entry below describes one TCR beta chain. Antigen unknown. The V end lost 5 bases, the J end lost 8 bases, and 15 bases lay between the germline ends. Looked up from germline, CDR1 is SQVTM and CDR2 is ANQGSEA. This CDR3 has 13 amino acids. The sample originates from a study of T cells in tumors after PD-1 blockade. Study-wide background: Prior checkpoint blockade, systemic immunosuppressant use, or anti-cancer therapy within 4 weeks excluded patients. A subset received ongoing vismodegib 150 mg daily alongside anti-PD-1 therapy.

Study observations and caveats: Most post-therapy expanded exhausted CD8+ clones were new, undetected before treatment.

Generated by immunoSEQ multiplex PCR, the TCRdb table keeps only in-frame clones and is missing some. The repertoire holds 10,000 to 15,000 clones, with about 62% as singletons. This clonotype was obtained from a human donor with cutaneous squamous cell carcinoma. The genes are TRBV29-1 and TRBJ1-4, with D maybe TRBD1 (5 bases). The source material was tumor tissue, sampled before anti-PD-1 treatment. The CDR3 region is CSVRTDSGEKLFF. Written as DNA, the CDR3 is TGCAGCGTTAGAACAGACAGTGGAGAAAAACTGTTTTTT.